The 20 T cell receptor beta chains below all came from one sample that was sequenced in a study of PD-L1 blockade in urothelial cancer. Assay used: immunoSEQ multiplex PCR; TCRdb lists only in-frame clones, some missing. The profile shows 50,000 to 65,000 clones, more than 70% of them singletons. The material was PBMCs, obtained around atezolizumab (anti-PD-L1) treatment. Every receptor here comes from a man aged 50-59 years with urothelial cancer.

The chain carries TRBV19 and TRBJ1-5; weak D call: TRBD1 (5 bases). From germline, CDR1 is LNHDA and CDR2 SQIVND (reference sequence). With 3 bases removed from V and 10 bases from J, the gap between germline ends came to 25 bases. The CDR3 has 17 amino acids. CDR3 loop: CASSMPSRGSRIAPQHF. The CDR3 DNA reads TGTGCCAGTAGTATGCCGTCTCGGGGGTCTAGGATTGCACCCCAGCATTTT.

The chain uses TRBV4-2 and TRBJ2-1, with unresolved D. This CDR3 is 14 amino acids long. Per germline, CDR1 LGHNA and CDR2 YNFKEQ. The germline V and J ends were trimmed by 0 bases and 4 bases, with 7 bases remaining between them. The CDR3 DNA sequence: TGTGCCAGCAGCCAAGAGGGCTGGTACAATGAGCAGTTCTTC. Residues: CASSQEGWYNEQFF.

V and J are TRBV2 and TRBJ2-2, with 8 bases that match TRBD1. V lost 9 bases, J lost 3 bases, and 6 bases stayed unmatched. The CDR3 contains 14 residues. CDR1 is SNHLY and CDR2 is FYNNEI in the germline V gene. The CDR3 spells CASKGQGDTGELFF. The CDR3, as DNA: TGTGCCAGTAAAGGACAGGGAGACACCGGGGAGCTGTTTTTT.

The chain combines TRBV18 with TRBJ1-5; D may be TRBD1 (5 bases). This CDR3 is 17 amino acids long. The germline V gene has CDR1 KGHSH and CDR2 LQKENI. V was shortened by 3 bases and J by 0 bases, with 15 bases between the two germline ends. Here the CDR3 reads CASSPRGGSNSNQPQHF. The CDR3 DNA sequence: TGTGCCAGCTCACCCCGGGGGGGAAGTAATAGCAATCAGCCCCAGCATTTT.

The chain employs TRBV5-1 and TRBJ1-1; D might be TRBD1 (5 bases). The CDR3 consists of 14 residues. Germline-derived CDR1 and CDR2 are SGHRS and YFSETQ. The ends were cut back, 0 bases at V and 5 bases at J, with 11 bases in the middle. The DNA for the CDR3 is TGCGCCAGCAGCTTGGAGGGCCGGGGGACTGAAGCTTTCTTT. The encoded protein is CASSLEGRGTEAFF.

This rearrangement joins TRBV19 to TRBJ2-2; 15 nucleotides line up with TRBD2. In germline, CDR1 is LNHDA, CDR2 SQIVND (reference sequence). V lost 4 bases, J lost 0 bases, and 0 bases stayed unmatched. This CDR3 has 17 amino acids. The CDR3 spells CASSRTSGRANTGELFF. In nucleotides, the CDR3 is TGTGCCAGTAGTAGGACTAGCGGGAGGGCGAACACCGGGGAGCTGTTTTTT.

The chain couples TRBV28 to TRBJ1-3; TRBD1 is a possible D gene (5 bases). V was trimmed by 1 base and J by 2 bases, leaving 9 bases between them. Per germline, CDR1 MDHEN and CDR2 SYDVKM. CDR3 length equals 15 residues. For the CDR3, the DNA is TGTGCCAGCAGTTTATCTGGGGCCCCTGGAAACACCATATATTTT. Translated: CASSLSGAPGNTIYF.

J is TRBJ1-2 and V is TRBV29-1; D is uncertain. With 3 bases removed from V and 1 base from J, the gap between germline ends came to 9 bases. The CDR3 is made up of 13 amino acids. Per the germline V gene, CDR1 is SQVTM and CDR2 is ANQGSEA. CDR3 in amino acids: CSVDPGVNYGYTF. The DNA of the CDR3 is TGCAGCGTTGATCCGGGAGTTAACTATGGCTACACCTTC.

The chain recombines TRBV5-1 with TRBJ2-1, with 7 bases matching TRBD1. This CDR3 has 13 residues. Germline V gene lookup returns CDR1 SGHRS and CDR2 YFSETQ. With 3 bases clipped from V and 14 bases from J, the junction kept 11 bases outside the gene matches. The CDR3 here is CASSYYREGAEFF. In DNA form, the CDR3 reads TGCGCCAGCAGCTACTACCGAGAGGGGGCGGAGTTCTTC.

Written as DNA, the CDR3 is TGTGCCAGCAGTGACGGACAGCCCCCTGGCTATGGCTACACCTTC. Protein product: CASSDGQPPGYGYTF. V usage is TRBV6-1 and J usage is TRBJ1-2, with a possible D match to TRBD1 (6 bases). CDR1 and CDR2 (germline): MNHNS, SASEGT. V lost 3 bases and J 4 bases, leaving 15 bases between the germline ends. The CDR3 has 15 amino acids.

This chain links TRBV28 with TRBJ1-1; D gene uncertain. The CDR3 is 12 residues long. CDR1 MDHEN and CDR2 SYDVKM come from the germline V gene. V lost 8 bases and J 4 bases, leaving 11 bases between the germline ends. The CDR3 region has the DNA TGTGCCAGCTCGAGGGCCACCACTGAAGCTTTCTTT. It translates to CASSRATTEAFF.

The chain has TRBV4-1 and TRBJ2-5; 8 bases agree with TRBD1. CDR3 length: 15 amino acids. Germline V gene data show CDR1 as MGHRA and CDR2 as YSYEKL. V dropped 3 bases and J dropped 5; count of bases not matched to a gene: 8. The CDR3 spells CASSQHGTGDETQYF. The DNA of the CDR3 is TGCGCCAGCAGCCAGCACGGGACAGGAGACGAGACCCAGTACTTC.

This chain connects TRBV19 to TRBJ1-4; D is perhaps TRBD1 (5 bases). Germline CDR1 and CDR2: LNHDA and SQIVND (reference sequence). V shed 3 bases and J shed 4 bases, with 9 bases lying between them. The CDR3 covers 14 residues. CDR3 residues: CASSIDRYNEKLFF. The CDR3 nucleotides read TGTGCCAGTAGTATCGACAGATATAATGAAAAACTGTTTTTT.

The rearrangement uses TRBV18 and TRBJ2-5, with D maybe TRBD1 (7 bases). V dropped 2 bases and J dropped 5 bases, with 21 bases sitting between them. The CDR3 loop spans 17 amino acids. Looked up from germline, CDR1 is KGHSH and CDR2 is LQKENI. CDR3 DNA: TGTGCCAGCTCACCAACTCCCCCCCAGGGGGGCGGGGAGACCCAGTACTTC. Its translation is CASSPTPPQGGGETQYF.

This clone was counted a single time. The J gene is TRBJ2-7, the V gene TRBV10-3, with D possibly being TRBD2 (6 bases). With 9 bases removed from V and 3 bases from J, the gap between germline ends came to 18 bases. The CDR3 extends over 14 amino acids. Germline V lookup: CDR1 ENHRY, CDR2 SYGVKD. DNA of the CDR3: TGTGCCATTGGGACTGGCGGTAAGGGCTACGAGCAGTACTTC. Encoded protein: CAIGTGGKGYEQYF.

A single count supports this clone. This rearrangement joins TRBV19 to TRBJ2-2; D is unresolved. V gave up 6 bases and J gave up 4 bases, with 6 bases separating them. CDR3 length: 12 amino acids. The germline V gene encodes CDR1 LNHDA and CDR2 SQIVND (reference sequence). Here the CDR3 DNA reads TGTGCCAGTAGCTTCTTCACCGGGGAGCTGTTTTTT. Its translation is CASSFFTGELFF. The variable domain in full, with the rest retrieved from reference TRBV19 and TRBJ2-2, is DGGITQSPKYLFRKEGQNVTLSCEQNLNHDAMYWYRQDPGQGLRLIYYSQIVNDFQKGDIAEGYSVSREKKESFPLTVTSAQKNPTAFYLCASSFFTGELFFGEGSRLTVL.

The J gene is TRBJ2-7, the V gene TRBV7-2; D gene ambiguous. The CDR3 contains 13 residues. Germline CDR1 and CDR2: SGHTA and FQGNSA. V lost 4 bases and J lost 4, with 11 bases in between. CDR3 in amino acids: CASSSNYIYEQYF. In nucleotides, the CDR3 is TGTGCCAGCAGCTCAAACTACATTTACGAGCAGTACTTC.

This chain uses TRBV7-9 with TRBJ1-1, with 7 bases fitting TRBD1. The CDR3 loop spans 13 amino acids. CDR1 and CDR2 (germline): SEHNR, FQNEAQ (reference sequence). V lost 5 bases, J lost 7 bases, and 7 bases stayed unmatched. CDR3 nucleotides: TGTGCCAGCAGCCTGCAGGGGGTCTATGAAGCTTTCTTT. Its protein product is CASSLQGVYEAFF.

V usage is TRBV30 and J usage is TRBJ2-1, with TRBD2 identical over 8 bases. The CDR3 runs to 15 residues. The germline V gene encodes CDR1 GTSNPN and CDR2 SVGIG (reference sequence). J gave up 2 bases and V 3 bases, and 6 bases lay outside the gene matches. The chain's CDR3 is CAWSAGTSPYNEQFF. For the CDR3, the DNA is TGTGCCTGGAGCGCCGGGACTAGTCCCTACAATGAGCAGTTCTTC.

To note about this clone: The junction differs from germline at one of its ends, possibly a read error. V usage is TRBV4-1 and J usage is TRBJ2-3, with 10 nucleotides matching TRBD2. This CDR3 is built from 16 residues. Germline lookup yields CDR1 MGHRA and CDR2 YSYEKL. CDR3 loop: CVSSTSLAGWTDTQYF. The CDR3 DNA reads TGCGTCAGCAGCACCTCACTAGCGGGGTGGACAGATACGCAGTATTTT.